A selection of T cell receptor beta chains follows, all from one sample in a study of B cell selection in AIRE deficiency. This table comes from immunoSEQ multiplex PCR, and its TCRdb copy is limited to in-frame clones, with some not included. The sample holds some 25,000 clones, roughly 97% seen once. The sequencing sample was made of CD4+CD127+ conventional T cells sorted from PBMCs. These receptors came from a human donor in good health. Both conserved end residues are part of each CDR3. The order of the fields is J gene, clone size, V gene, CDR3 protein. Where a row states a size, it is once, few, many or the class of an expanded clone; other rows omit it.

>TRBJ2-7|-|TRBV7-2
CASSSFSGRSSYEQYF
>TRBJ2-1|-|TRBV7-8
CASSLGGLAGNEQFF
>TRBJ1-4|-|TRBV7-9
CASSPRDLRGEKLFF
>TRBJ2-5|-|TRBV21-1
CASSKTTHPGRGETQYF
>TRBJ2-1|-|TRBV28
CASSPGTSGRWGNEQFF
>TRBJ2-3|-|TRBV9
CASSASATRDTQYF
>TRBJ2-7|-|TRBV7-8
CASSPEVWSSYEQYF
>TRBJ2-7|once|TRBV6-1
CASSFVYEQYF
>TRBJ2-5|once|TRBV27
CASSLAGTEETQYF
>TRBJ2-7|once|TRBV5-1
CASSLVSSSHEQYF
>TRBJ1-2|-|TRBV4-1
CASSQDWAGGSYGYTF
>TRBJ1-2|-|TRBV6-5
CASSYSTGPSPGYTF
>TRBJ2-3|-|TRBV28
CASSPPGQSDTQYF
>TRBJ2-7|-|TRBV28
CASSPPRAGGYEQYF
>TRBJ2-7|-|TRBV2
CASSETGRFDEQYF
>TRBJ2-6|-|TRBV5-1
CASGPQFSGANVLTF
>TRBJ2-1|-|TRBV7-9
CASSPRGLASNEQFF